These 4 T cell receptor beta chains originate from one sample sequenced in a study of early T cells in non-severe SARS-CoV-2 infection. TCRdb reprocessed the 5' RACE reads via MiXCR and lists one record per CDR3 protein. Of over 30,000 distinct CDR3 sequences listed, more than 5% are singletons. Sequencing was carried out using whole blood. The receptors originated from an adult who was a healthcare worker with PCR-confirmed SARS-CoV-2 infection or an uninfected control (not recorded which).

This clonotype was observed a few times. The V call is TRBV11-2, the J call TRBJ2-7; D is possibly TRBD2 (5 bases). Trimming cost V 3 bases and J 10 bases, with 13 bases left between them. This CDR3 is 12 amino acids long. Germline CDR1 and CDR2: SGHAT and FQNNGV. The CDR3 spells CASSFNEGLQYF. CDR3 bases: TGTGCCAGCAGCTTCAATGAGGGTCTCCAGTACTTC.

Only a few counts were recorded for this clonotype. The gene calls are TRBV12-3 or TRBV12-4 and TRBJ2-3, with 10 positions matching TRBD2. V lost 4 bases and J lost 2; bases outside the gene matches: 6. This CDR3 contains 16 residues. The CDR3 loop reads CASSSNSGGITDTQYF. The CDR3, as DNA: TGTGCCAGCAGTTCTAATAGCGGGGGGATCACAGATACGCAGTATTTT.

This clonotype has at least ten counts. This rearrangement joins TRBV12-3 or TRBV12-4 to TRBJ2-1; 7 bases are a match to TRBD2. The CDR3 runs 14 residues. V gave up 4 bases and J gave up 12 bases; unmatched junction bases: 12. Here the CDR3 DNA reads TGTGCCAGCAGTTACAGTAGCGGGCGGGGTCGGCAGTTCTTC. It encodes CASSYSSGRGRQFF.

This clonotype was detected ten times or more. The CDR3 protein is CASSPASHSQETQYF. The CDR3 DNA sequence: TGTGCCAGCTCACCCGCTAGTCACAGTCAAGAGACCCAGTACTTC. This chain joins TRBV18 and TRBJ2-5; no clear D gene. This CDR3 has 15 residues. V lost 3 bases, J lost 2 bases, and 13 bases lay in between. Germline V gene lookup returns CDR1 KGHSH and CDR2 LQKENI. The variable domain in full, completed from reference TRBV18 and TRBJ2-5, reads NAGVMQNPRHLVRRRGQEARLRCSPMKGHSHVYWYRQLPEEGLKFMVYLQKENIIDESGMPKERFSAEFPKEGPSILRIQQVVRGDSAAYFCASSPASHSQETQYFGPGTRLLVL.